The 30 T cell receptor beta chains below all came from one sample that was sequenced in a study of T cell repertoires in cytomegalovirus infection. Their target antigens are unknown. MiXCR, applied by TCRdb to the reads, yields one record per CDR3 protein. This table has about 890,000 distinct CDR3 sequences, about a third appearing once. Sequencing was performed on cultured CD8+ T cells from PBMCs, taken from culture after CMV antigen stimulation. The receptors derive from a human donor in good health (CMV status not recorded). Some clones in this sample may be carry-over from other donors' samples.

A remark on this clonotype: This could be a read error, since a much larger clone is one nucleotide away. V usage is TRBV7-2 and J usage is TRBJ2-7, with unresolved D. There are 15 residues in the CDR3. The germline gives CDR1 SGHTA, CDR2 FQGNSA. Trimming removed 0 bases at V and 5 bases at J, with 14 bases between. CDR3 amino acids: CASSLATETRNEQYV. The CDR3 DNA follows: TGTGCCAGCAGCTTAGCAACCGAGACAAGAAACGAGCAGTACGTC.

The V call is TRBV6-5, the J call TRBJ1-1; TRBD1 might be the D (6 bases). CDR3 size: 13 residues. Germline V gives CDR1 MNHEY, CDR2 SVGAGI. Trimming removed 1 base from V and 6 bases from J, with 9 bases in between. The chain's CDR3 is CASSYWGASEAFF. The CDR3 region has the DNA TGTGCCAGCAGTTACTGGGGGGCCTCTGAAGCTTTCTTT.

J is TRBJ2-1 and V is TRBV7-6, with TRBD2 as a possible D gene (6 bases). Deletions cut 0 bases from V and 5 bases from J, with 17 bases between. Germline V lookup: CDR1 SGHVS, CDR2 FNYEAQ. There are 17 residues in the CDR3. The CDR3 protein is CASSLAEGGEWNNEQFF. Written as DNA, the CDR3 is TGTGCCAGCAGCTTAGCGGAGGGCGGCGAATGGAACAATGAGCAGTTCTTC.

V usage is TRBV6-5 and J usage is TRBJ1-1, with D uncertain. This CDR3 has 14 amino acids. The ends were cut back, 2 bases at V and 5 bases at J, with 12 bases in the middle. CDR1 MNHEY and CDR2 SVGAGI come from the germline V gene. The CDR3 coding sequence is TGTGCCAGCAGTTACACAGAATTGGGGACTGAAGCTTTCTTT. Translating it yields CASSYTELGTEAFF.

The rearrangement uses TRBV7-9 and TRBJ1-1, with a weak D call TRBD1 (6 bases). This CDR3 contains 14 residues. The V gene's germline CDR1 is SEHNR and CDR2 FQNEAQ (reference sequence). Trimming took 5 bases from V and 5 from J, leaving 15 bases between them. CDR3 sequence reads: CASSPRTVKTEAFF. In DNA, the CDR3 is TGTGCCAGCAGCCCGCGGACAGTAAAGACTGAAGCTTTCTTT.

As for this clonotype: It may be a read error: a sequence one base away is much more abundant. CDR3 in amino acids: CVSTGRENTGELFF. The CDR3 nucleotides are TGTGTCAGCACCGGGAGGGAGAACACCGGGGAGCTGTTTTTT. This chain connects TRBV7-2 to TRBJ2-2, with 8 bases aligning to TRBD2. This CDR3 comprises 14 residues. Germline CDR1 and CDR2: SGHTA and FQGNSA.

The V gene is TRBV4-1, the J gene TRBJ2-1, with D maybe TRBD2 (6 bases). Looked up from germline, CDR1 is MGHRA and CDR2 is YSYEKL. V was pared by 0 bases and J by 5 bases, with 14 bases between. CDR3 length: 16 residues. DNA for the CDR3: TGCGCCAGCAGCCAAGATCCCCTGGACTACGACAATGAGCAGTTCTTC. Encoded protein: CASSQDPLDYDNEQFF.

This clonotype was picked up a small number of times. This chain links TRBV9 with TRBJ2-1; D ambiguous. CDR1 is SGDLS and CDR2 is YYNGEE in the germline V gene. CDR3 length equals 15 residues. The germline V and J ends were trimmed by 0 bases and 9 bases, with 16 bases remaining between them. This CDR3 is CASSVESGPSSEQFF. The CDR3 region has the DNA TGTGCCAGCAGCGTAGAATCCGGCCCCTCCAGTGAGCAGTTCTTC. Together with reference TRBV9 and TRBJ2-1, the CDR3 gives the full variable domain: DSGVTQTPKHLITATGQRVTLRCSPRSGDLSVYWYQQSLDQGLQFLIQYYNGEERAKGNILERFSAQQFPDLHSELNLSSLELGDSALYFCASSVESGPSSEQFFGPGTRLTVL.

CDR3 DNA sequence: TGCAGTGCTAGGGGACTAGCGACTAACACCGGGGAGCTGTTTTTT. This encodes CSARGLATNTGELFF. The chain carries TRBV20-1 and TRBJ2-2; TRBD2 aligns across 10 bases. CDR1 is DFQATT, CDR2 SNEGSKA, per germline (reference sequence). Germline trimming cut 3 bases from V and 2 bases from J; bases unmatched to any gene: 3. The length of the CDR3 is 15 residues.

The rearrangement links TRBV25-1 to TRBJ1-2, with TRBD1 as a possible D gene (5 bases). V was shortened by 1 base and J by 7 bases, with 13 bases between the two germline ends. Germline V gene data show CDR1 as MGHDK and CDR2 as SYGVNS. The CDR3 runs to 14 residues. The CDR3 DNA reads TGTGCCAGCAGTGAATTCGGGGGAGAGGGTGGCTACACCTTC. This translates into CASSEFGGEGGYTF.

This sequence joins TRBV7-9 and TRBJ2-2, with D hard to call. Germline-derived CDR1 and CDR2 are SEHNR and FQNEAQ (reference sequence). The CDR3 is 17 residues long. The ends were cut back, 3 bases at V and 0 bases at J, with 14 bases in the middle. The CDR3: CASSFSIPAANTGELFF. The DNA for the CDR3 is TGTGCCAGCAGCTTTAGTATTCCGGCAGCGAACACCGGGGAGCTGTTTTTT.

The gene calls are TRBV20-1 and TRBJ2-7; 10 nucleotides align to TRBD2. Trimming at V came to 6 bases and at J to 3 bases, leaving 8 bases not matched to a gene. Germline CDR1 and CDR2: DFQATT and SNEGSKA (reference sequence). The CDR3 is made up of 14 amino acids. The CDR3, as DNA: TGCAGTGCCCGACCTAGCGGGGGATTCTACGAGCAGTACGTC. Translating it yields CSARPSGGFYEQYV.

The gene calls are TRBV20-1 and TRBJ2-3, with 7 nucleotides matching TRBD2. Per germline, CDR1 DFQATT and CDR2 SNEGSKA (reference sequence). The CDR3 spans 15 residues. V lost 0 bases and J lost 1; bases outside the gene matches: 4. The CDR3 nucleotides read TGCAGTGCTAGAGAACGCGGGGGTGGCACAGATACGCAGTATTTT. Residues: CSARERGGGTDTQYF.

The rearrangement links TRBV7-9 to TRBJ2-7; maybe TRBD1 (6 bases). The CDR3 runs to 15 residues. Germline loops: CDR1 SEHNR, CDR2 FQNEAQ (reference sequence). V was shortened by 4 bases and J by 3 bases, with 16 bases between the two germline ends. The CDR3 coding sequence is TGTGCCAGCAGCTCTCAAACGGGACACCACTACGAGCAGTACTTC. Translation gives CASSSQTGHHYEQYF.

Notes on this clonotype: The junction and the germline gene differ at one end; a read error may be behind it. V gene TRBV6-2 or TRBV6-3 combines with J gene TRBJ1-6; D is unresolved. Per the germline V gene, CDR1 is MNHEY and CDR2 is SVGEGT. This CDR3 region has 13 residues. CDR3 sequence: CVSSPDWDSPLHF. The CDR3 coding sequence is TGTGTCAGCAGCCCCGACTGGGATTCACCCCTCCACTTT.

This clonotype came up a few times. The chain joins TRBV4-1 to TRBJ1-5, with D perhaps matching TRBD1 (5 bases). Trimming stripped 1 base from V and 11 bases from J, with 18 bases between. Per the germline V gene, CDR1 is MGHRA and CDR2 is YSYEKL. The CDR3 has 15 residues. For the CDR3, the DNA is TGCGCCAGCAGCCAAGTTGGGGGGTCCGCTACAGCCCAGCATTTT. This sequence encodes CASSQVGGSATAQHF.

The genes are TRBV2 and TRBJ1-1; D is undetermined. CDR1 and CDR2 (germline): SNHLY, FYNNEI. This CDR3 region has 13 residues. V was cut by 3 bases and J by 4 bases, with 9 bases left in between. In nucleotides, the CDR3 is TGTGCCAGCAGTGAGAGGAGTGGCACTGAAGCTTTCTTT. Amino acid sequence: CASSERSGTEAFF. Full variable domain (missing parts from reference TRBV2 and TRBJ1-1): EPEVTQTPSHQVTQMGQEVILRCVPISNHLYFYWYRQILGQKVEFLVSFYNNEISEKSEIFDDQFSVERPDGSNFTLKIRSTKLEDSAMYFCASSERSGTEAFFGQGTRLTVV.

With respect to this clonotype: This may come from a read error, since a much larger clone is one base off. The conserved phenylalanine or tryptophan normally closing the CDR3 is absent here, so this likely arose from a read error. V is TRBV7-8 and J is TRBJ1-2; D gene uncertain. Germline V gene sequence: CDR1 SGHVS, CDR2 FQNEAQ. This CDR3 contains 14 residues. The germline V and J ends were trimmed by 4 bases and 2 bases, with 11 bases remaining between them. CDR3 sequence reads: CASSSRTGNYGYTS. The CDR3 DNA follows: TGTGCCAGCAGCTCCAGGACGGGGAACTATGGCTACACCTCC.

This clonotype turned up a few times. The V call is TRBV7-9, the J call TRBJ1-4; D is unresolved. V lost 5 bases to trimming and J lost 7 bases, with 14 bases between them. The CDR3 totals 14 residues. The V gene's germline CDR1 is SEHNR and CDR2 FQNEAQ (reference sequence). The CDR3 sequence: CASSPTVTLEKLFF. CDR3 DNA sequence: TGTGCCAGCAGCCCGACTGTGACTCTTGAAAAACTGTTTTTT.

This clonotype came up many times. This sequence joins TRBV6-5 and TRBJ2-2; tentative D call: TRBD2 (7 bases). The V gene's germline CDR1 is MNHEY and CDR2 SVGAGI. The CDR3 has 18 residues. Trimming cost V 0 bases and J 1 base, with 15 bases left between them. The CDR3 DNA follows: TGTGCCAGCAGTTACTCGGCTGGGGGGGCAGGGAACACCGGGGAGCTGTTTTTT. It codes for CASSYSAGGAGNTGELFF.

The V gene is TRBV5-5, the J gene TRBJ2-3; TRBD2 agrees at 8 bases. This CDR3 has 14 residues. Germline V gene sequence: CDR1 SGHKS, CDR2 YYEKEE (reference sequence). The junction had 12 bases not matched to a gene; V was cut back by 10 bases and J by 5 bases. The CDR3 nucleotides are TGTGCCTCGGGGCGGGGGGATGGAGAAGATACGCAGTATTTT. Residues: CASGRGDGEDTQYF. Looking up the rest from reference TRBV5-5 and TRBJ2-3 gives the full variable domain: DAGVTQSPTHLIKTRGQQVTLRCSPISGHKSVSWYQQVLGQGPQFIFQYYEKEERGRGNFPDRFSARQFPNYSSELNVNALLLGDSALYLCASGRGDGEDTQYFGPGTRLTVL.

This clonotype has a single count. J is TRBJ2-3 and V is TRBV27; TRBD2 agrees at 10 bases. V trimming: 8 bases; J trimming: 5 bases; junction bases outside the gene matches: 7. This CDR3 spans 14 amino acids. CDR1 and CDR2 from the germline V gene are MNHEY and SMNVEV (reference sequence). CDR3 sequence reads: CASGPLAGVDTQYF. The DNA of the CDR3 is TGTGCCAGCGGTCCCCTAGCGGGGGTAGATACGCAGTATTTT.

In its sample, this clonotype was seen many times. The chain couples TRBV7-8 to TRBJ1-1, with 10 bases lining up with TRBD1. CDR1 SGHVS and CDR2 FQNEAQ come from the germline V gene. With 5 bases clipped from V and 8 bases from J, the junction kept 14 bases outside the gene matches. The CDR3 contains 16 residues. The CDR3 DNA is TGTGCCAGCAGCAGACGACAGGGGGCGGCCGCCGGGGAAGCTTTCTTT. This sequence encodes CASSRRQGAAAGEAFF.

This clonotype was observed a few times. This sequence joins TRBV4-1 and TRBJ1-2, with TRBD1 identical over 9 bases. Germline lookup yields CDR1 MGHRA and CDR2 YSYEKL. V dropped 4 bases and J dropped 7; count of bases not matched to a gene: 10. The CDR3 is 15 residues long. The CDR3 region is CASSLTRTGARGYTF. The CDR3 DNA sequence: TGCGCCAGCAGCCTCACCCGGACAGGGGCGCGTGGCTACACCTTC.

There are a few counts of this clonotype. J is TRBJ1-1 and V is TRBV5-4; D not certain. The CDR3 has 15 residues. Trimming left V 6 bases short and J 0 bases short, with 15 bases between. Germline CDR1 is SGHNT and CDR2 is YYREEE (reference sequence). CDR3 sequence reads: CASNLMGYMNTEAFF. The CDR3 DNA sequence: TGTGCCAGCAACCTTATGGGGTATATGAACACTGAAGCTTTCTTT.

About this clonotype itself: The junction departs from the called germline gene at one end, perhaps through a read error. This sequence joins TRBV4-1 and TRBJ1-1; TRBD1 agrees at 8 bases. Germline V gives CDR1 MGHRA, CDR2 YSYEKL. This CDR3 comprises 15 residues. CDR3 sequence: CASSQSTGVNTEAFF. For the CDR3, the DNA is TGTGCCAGCAGCCAATCGACAGGGGTGAACACTGAAGCTTTCTTT.

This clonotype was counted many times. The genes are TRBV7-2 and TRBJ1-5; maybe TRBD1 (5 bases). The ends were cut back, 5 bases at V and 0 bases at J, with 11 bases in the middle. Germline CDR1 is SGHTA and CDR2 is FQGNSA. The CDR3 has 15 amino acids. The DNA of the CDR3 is TGTGCCAGCAGCCTACAGGAATTTAGCAATCAGCCCCAGCATTTT. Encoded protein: CASSLQEFSNQPQHF.

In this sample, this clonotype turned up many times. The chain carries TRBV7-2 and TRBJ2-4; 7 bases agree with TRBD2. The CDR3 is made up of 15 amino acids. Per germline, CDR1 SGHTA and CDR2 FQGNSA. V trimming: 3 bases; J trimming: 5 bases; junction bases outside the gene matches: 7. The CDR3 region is CASSFPSGDQNIQYF. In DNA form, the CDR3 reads TGTGCCAGCAGCTTTCCTAGCGGCGATCAAAACATTCAGTACTTC.

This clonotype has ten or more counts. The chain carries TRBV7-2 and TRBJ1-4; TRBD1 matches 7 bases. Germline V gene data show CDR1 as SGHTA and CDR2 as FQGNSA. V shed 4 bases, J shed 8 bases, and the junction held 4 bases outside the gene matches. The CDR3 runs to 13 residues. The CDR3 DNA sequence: TGTGCCAGCAGCTCCGGACAGGACGAAAAACTGTTTTTT. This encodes CASSSGQDEKLFF.

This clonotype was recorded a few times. CDR3 amino acids: CASSTNDNVEQFF. DNA of the CDR3: TGTGCCAGCTCTACCAACGATAATGTAGAGCAGTTCTTC. The chain is built from TRBV18 and TRBJ2-1; no definite D call. CDR3 size: 13 residues. V was clipped by 6 bases and J by 10 bases, with 16 bases between them. CDR1 and CDR2 from the germline V gene are KGHSH and LQKENI.